One and the same sample provided the 15 T cell receptor beta chains below, sequenced in a study of T-cell memory formation after mild COVID-19. TCRdb re-derived calls from the 5' RACE reads in MiXCR, one entry per CDR3 protein. The repertoire has about 320,000 distinct CDR3 sequences, 13% to 15% of them found once; the top ten carry 21%. Sequenced material: PBMCs or a T cell subset sorted from them (not recorded which). The receptor source for this set is a man younger than 35 who had mild COVID-19 (a few samples of this study predate the infection). Cell type and time point are not known.

This sequence joins TRBV5-1 and TRBJ1-4, with D maybe TRBD1 (5 bases). Germline V lookup: CDR1 SGHRS, CDR2 YFSETQ. V lost 6 bases and J lost 11, with 26 bases in between. This CDR3 has 16 residues. DNA for the CDR3: TGCGCCAGCACCCAAACCGGGCCAAATGGGGACGAGAAACTGTTTTTT. Protein: CASTQTGPNGDEKLFF.

The CDR3 loop reads CASSAVGNTEAFF. CDR3 nucleotides: TGCGCCAGCTCCGCTGTGGGGAACACTGAAGCTTTCTTT. The chain couples TRBV5-1 to TRBJ1-1, with no clear D. The length of the CDR3 is 13 residues. Germline V CDR1 and CDR2: SGHRS, YFSETQ. V was shortened by 7 bases and J by 1 base, with 11 bases between the two germline ends.

This rearrangement joins TRBV7-9 to TRBJ1-5; D unclear. CDR1 and CDR2 from the germline V gene are SEHNR and FQNEAQ (reference sequence). The CDR3 contains 15 residues. V shed 5 bases and J shed 7 bases, with 18 bases lying between them. The CDR3 sequence: CASSPGETMLQPQHF. The CDR3 DNA reads as TGTGCCAGCAGCCCCGGGGAGACCATGTTGCAGCCCCAGCATTTT.

The chain combines TRBV9 with TRBJ1-1; D remains unclear. The CDR3 consists of 14 residues. Germline CDR1 reads SGDLS; CDR2 reads YYNGEE. Trimming took 0 bases from V and 4 from J, leaving 10 bases between them. The CDR3 protein is CASSVGQGITEAFF. The CDR3 coding sequence is TGTGCCAGCAGCGTAGGACAAGGAATCACTGAAGCTTTCTTT.

The chain has TRBV5-6 and TRBJ2-5, with D perhaps assigned TRBD1 or TRBD2 (5 bases each). This CDR3 comprises 14 residues. CDR1 SGHDT and CDR2 YYEEEE come from the germline V gene. The V end was cut by 0 bases, the J end by 2 bases, with 8 bases between. DNA of the CDR3: TGTGCCAGCAGCTTGGAGGGACCGCAAGAGACCCAGTACTTC. Its translation is CASSLEGPQETQYF.

This clonotype showed up many times. This chain joins TRBV28 and TRBJ2-7; possible D gene TRBD1, 5 bases. Germline values: CDR1 MDHEN, CDR2 SYDVKM. CDR3 length: 13 residues. The V and J ends lost 3 bases and 3 bases respectively, with 9 bases between them. CDR3 in DNA: TGTGCCAGCAGTTTGACAGAGCGCTACGAGCAGTACTTC. Translating it yields CASSLTERYEQYF.

In regard to this clonotype: A much larger clone lies one base from this, so it may be a read error. The gene calls are TRBV5-1 and TRBJ2-1; 8 bases map to TRBD2. The V gene end was trimmed by 2 bases and the J gene end by 4 bases; junction bases not matched to a gene: 2. Germline values: CDR1 SGHRS, CDR2 YFSETQ. The CDR3 is 14 amino acids. The CDR3 loop is CASSFGGEYNEQFF. CDR3 nucleotides: TGCGCCAGCAGCTTCGGGGGGGAGTACAATGAGCAGTTCTTC. The variable domain in full, completed from reference TRBV5-1 and TRBJ2-1, reads KAGVTQTPRYLIKTRGQQVTLSCSPISGHRSVSWYQQTPGQGLQFLFEYFSETQRNKGNFPGRFSGRQFSNSRSEMNVSTLELGDSALYLCASSFGGEYNEQFFGPGTRLTVL.

This clonotype has only a few counts. The gene calls are TRBV4-1 and TRBJ2-7; perhaps TRBD1 as D (6 bases). Germline values: CDR1 MGHRA, CDR2 YSYEKL. This CDR3 has 13 residues. Trimming took 2 bases from V and 3 from J, leaving 8 bases between them. DNA for the CDR3: TGCGCCAGCAGCCAAACAGGGAGCTACGAGCAGTACGTC. Its translation: CASSQTGSYEQYV.

The chain uses TRBV6-6 and TRBJ2-3; D may be TRBD2 (7 bases). This CDR3 is 15 amino acids long. V was pared by 2 bases and J by 2 bases, with 11 bases between. The germline V gene encodes CDR1 MNHNY and CDR2 SVGAGI (reference sequence). The CDR3 nucleotides are TGTGCCAGCAGTTACCCGCGGGGGCTCACAGATACGCAGTATTTT. Its translation is CASSYPRGLTDTQYF.

The chain employs TRBV7-2 and TRBJ2-3, with 13 nucleotides matching TRBD2. Germline V gene lookup returns CDR1 SGHTA and CDR2 FQGNSA. Trimming took 4 bases from V and 4 from J; bases not matched to a gene: 5. The length of the CDR3 is 16 residues. The CDR3 sequence: CASSSGTSGKADTQYF. As DNA, the CDR3 is TGTGCCAGCAGCTCAGGGACTAGCGGGAAAGCAGATACGCAGTATTTT.

This clonotype has only a few counts. The genes are TRBV6-2 or TRBV6-3 and TRBJ1-1, with D unresolved. V was trimmed by 10 bases and J by 0 bases, leaving 21 bases between them. Germline CDR1 reads MNHEY; CDR2 reads SVGEGT. The CDR3 covers 16 residues. The CDR3: CATTARLEIMNTEAFF. The CDR3 nucleotides read TGTGCCACCACGGCCCGGTTGGAGATCATGAACACTGAAGCTTTCTTT.

This clonotype was seen more than once but under ten times. The chain links TRBV5-1 to TRBJ2-3; D remains unclear. Germline V gene sequence: CDR1 SGHRS, CDR2 YFSETQ. The CDR3 contains 15 residues. Trimming pared 1 base from V and 0 bases from J, leaving 9 bases between. Here the CDR3 reads CASSLMGFSTDTQYF. The CDR3, as DNA: TGCGCCAGCAGCTTGATGGGGTTTAGCACAGATACGCAGTATTTT.

This clonotype was seen ten or more times. The CDR3 DNA reads as TGTGCCAGCAGCTTTGACTTTCCCCCAGTGAAGCAGTTCTTC. Amino acids: CASSFDFPPVKQFF. The J gene is TRBJ2-1, the V gene TRBV7-2; D gene ambiguous. This CDR3 is 14 amino acids long. The germline gives CDR1 SGHTA, CDR2 FQGNSA. Trimming removed 3 bases from V and 11 bases from J, with 17 bases in between.

The V and J genes are TRBV4-3 and TRBJ1-5; perhaps TRBD1 as D (5 bases). Per germline, CDR1 LGHNA and CDR2 YSLEER. Trimming took 0 bases from V and 7 from J, leaving 13 bases between them. The CDR3 is 15 residues long. The chain's CDR3 is CASSQDWGVGQPQHF. The DNA of the CDR3 is TGCGCCAGCAGCCAAGATTGGGGGGTGGGCCAGCCCCAGCATTTT.

This clonotype was observed a handful of times. V and J are TRBV5-1 and TRBJ2-3, with 9 nucleotides matching TRBD2. V shed 4 bases, J shed 4 bases, and the junction held 13 bases outside the gene matches. This CDR3 is 17 amino acids long. Looked up from germline, CDR1 is SGHRS and CDR2 is YFSETQ. Written as DNA, the CDR3 is TGCGCCAGCAGCAGGGTCCCGGGACTAGCAGGCGCAGATACGCAGTATTTT. Translating gives CASSRVPGLAGADTQYF.